This T cell receptor beta chain was found in a study of cytomegalovirus exposure and HLA in healthy donors. Donors came from a validation cohort of 90 to 150 subjects, distinct from the first 666-subject cohort. With regard to this clone: As yet, its antigen is unknown.

TCRdb keeps only in-frame clones here, not all; method: immunoSEQ multiplex PCR. The table shows 150,000 to 200,000 clones, with about 85% occurring only once. The germline V gene encodes CDR1 SQVTM and CDR2 ANQGSEA. The CDR3 has 12 amino acids. Trimming shortened V by 1 base and J by 4 bases, and 5 bases separated the two germline ends. Study-level findings and limits: Altogether, 170 or so TCR beta chains were recorded as cytomegalovirus-associated. In vitro assays verified that three CMV-associated chains recognized CMV antigens specifically. Reportedly, cytomegalovirus status was diagnosed with high sensitivity and specificity.

The sequence came from a man aged 25-40 years in good health and CMV-seropositive. Source material: PBMCs. The chain joins TRBV29-1 to TRBJ1-5; D not certain. The CDR3 DNA sequence: TGCAGCGTTGAAGGCGAGAATCAGCCCCAGCATTTT. This sequence encodes CSVEGENQPQHF.